The 25 T cell receptor beta chains reported below all come from one sample, sequenced in a study of identical twins. TCRdb fed the 5' RACE reads into MiXCR, producing one record per CDR3 protein. The data show approximately 20,000 distinct CDR3 sequences, with less than 70% seen just once and around 6.4% held by the top ten. Source material: memory (CD45RO+) T cells sorted from blood. The receptors come from a woman under 30 in good health. This table probably holds off-target reads from a library built for another chain.

The chain is built from TRBV29-1 and TRBJ2-7; TRBD2 matches at 9 bases. This CDR3 has 14 residues. The germline V gene encodes CDR1 SQVTM and CDR2 ANQGSEA. V shed 3 bases and J 2 bases; nucleotides not matched to a gene: 5. CDR3 sequence: CSVEGAGGPYEQYF. DNA for the CDR3: TGCAGCGTTGAGGGAGCGGGAGGTCCCTACGAGCAGTACTTC.

There are a few counts of this clonotype. The rearrangement joins TRBV6-4 to TRBJ2-1, with 10 nucleotides matching TRBD2. Germline loops: CDR1 MRHNA, CDR2 SNTAGT. This CDR3 has 14 residues. The ends lost 3 bases at V and 5 bases at J; junction bases unmatched: 1. This CDR3 is CASSELAGNNEQFF. CDR3 nucleotides: TGTGCCAGCAGTGAACTAGCGGGGAACAATGAGCAGTTCTTC.

The genes are TRBV25-1 and TRBJ2-7; D unresolved. The CDR3 consists of 17 residues. Germline V gene data show CDR1 as MGHDK and CDR2 as SYGVNS. Between the trimmed V and J ends, which lost 4 bases and 4 bases, there was a span of 23 bases. In DNA, the CDR3 is TGTGCCAGCAGTGGTAGTTCGCCAGTACGTTCCTCATACGAGCAGTACTTC. Translated: CASSGSSPVRSSYEQYF.

CDR3 sequence: CSGRTSGRETQYF. The CDR3 nucleotides read TGCAGCGGCCGGACTAGCGGGAGGGAGACCCAGTACTTC. V and J are TRBV29-1 and TRBJ2-5, with 14 positions matching TRBD2. The germline CDR1 and CDR2 sequences are SQVTM and ANQGSEA. Trimming took 7 bases from V and 5 from J; bases not matched to a gene: 3. This CDR3 is 13 amino acids long.

The genes are TRBV4-3 and TRBJ2-2, with 9 bases that match TRBD2. The CDR3 spans 16 residues. From germline, CDR1 is LGHNA and CDR2 YSLEER. Trimming at V came to 3 bases and at J to 4 bases, leaving 6 bases not matched to a gene. CDR3: CASSHVAGGGTGELFF. CDR3 sequence (DNA): TGCGCCAGCAGCCACGTCGCGGGAGGGGGCACCGGGGAGCTGTTTTTT.

This chain connects TRBV30 to TRBJ1-1; tentative D call: TRBD1 (5 bases). The CDR3 spans 10 residues. CDR1 is GTSNPN and CDR2 is SVGIG in the germline V gene (reference sequence). V was trimmed by 3 bases and J by 7 bases, leaving 6 bases between them. CDR3 bases: TGTGCCTGGAGAGACAGTGAAGCTTTCTTT. It codes for CAWRDSEAFF.

This rearrangement joins TRBV20-1 to TRBJ1-1; TRBD1 aligns across 8 bases. Germline V gene lookup returns CDR1 DFQATT and CDR2 SNEGSKA (reference sequence). The CDR3 is 13 amino acids. J gave up 5 bases and V 3 bases, and 5 bases lay outside the gene matches. The CDR3 DNA reads as TGCAGTGCTAGTCAGGGGGCGCAGACTGAAGCTTTCTTT. It yields the protein CSASQGAQTEAFF.

J is TRBJ2-5 and V is TRBV19; D is uncertain. The CDR3 contains 17 residues. Germline values: CDR1 LNHDA, CDR2 SQIVND (reference sequence). V shed 3 bases and J shed 2 bases, with 19 bases lying between them. DNA for the CDR3: TGTGCCAGTAGTATGGGCCTAGGGATCCCCTTGCAAGAGACCCAGTACTTC. It codes for CASSMGLGIPLQETQYF.

The chain couples TRBV14 to TRBJ2-7; D may be TRBD1 (5 bases). Trimming removed 4 bases from V and 5 bases from J, with 15 bases in between. Germline lookup yields CDR1 SGHDN and CDR2 FVKESK. This CDR3 is 14 amino acids long. The CDR3 sequence: CASSPFQGAHEQYF. The DNA for the CDR3 is TGTGCCAGCAGCCCTTTCCAAGGGGCTCACGAGCAGTACTTC.

This chain uses TRBV27 with TRBJ2-7; 7 bases fit TRBD1. In germline, CDR1 is MNHEY, CDR2 SMNVEV (reference sequence). The CDR3 length is 15 residues. The J segment lost 0 bases and the V segment lost 6 bases, leaving 8 bases of the junction unmatched. CDR3 amino acids: CASRQGQSSSYEQYF. The CDR3 nucleotides are TGTGCCAGCAGGCAGGGACAGAGTAGCTCCTACGAGCAGTACTTC.

The J gene is TRBJ2-3, the V gene TRBV11-2, with 13 bases identical to TRBD2. Germline assignment: CDR1 SGHAT and CDR2 FQNNGV. The CDR3 is 17 amino acids. J lost 4 bases, V lost 1 base, and 5 bases had no gene match. The CDR3: CASSLGVGLAGADTQYF. The DNA for the CDR3 is TGTGCCAGCAGCTTAGGGGTTGGACTAGCGGGGGCAGATACGCAGTATTTT.

This chain uses TRBV28 with TRBJ2-1, with 8 bases lining up with TRBD1. Unmatched junction bases numbered 18, after V lost 7 bases and J lost 10 bases. The CDR3 contains 16 residues. Looked up from germline, CDR1 is MDHEN and CDR2 is SYDVKM. This CDR3 is CASTGLGTGSRVEQFF. The CDR3 coding sequence is TGTGCCAGCACCGGCCTCGGGACAGGTTCACGGGTAGAGCAGTTCTTC.

In its sample, this clonotype was seen a few times. The chain employs TRBV6-4 and TRBJ1-2; D may be TRBD1 (5 bases). This CDR3 region has 12 residues. V was pared by 8 bases and J by 1 base, with 8 bases between. Germline CDR1 is MRHNA and CDR2 is SNTAGT. The CDR3 sequence: CASLGDNYGYTF. For the CDR3, the DNA is TGTGCCAGCCTGGGGGATAACTATGGCTACACCTTC.

The CDR3 loop is CASSPSGQGALDNEQFF. DNA of the CDR3: TGTGCCAGCAGTCCCAGCGGACAGGGGGCACTCGATAATGAGCAGTTCTTC. The gene calls are TRBV12-3 or TRBV12-4 and TRBJ2-1; the match to TRBD1 covers 11 bases. J lost 7 bases, V lost 5 bases, and 13 bases had no gene match. The CDR3 has 17 residues.

V usage is TRBV29-1 and J usage is TRBJ2-7; no definite D call. This CDR3 has 11 amino acids. CDR1 is SQVTM, CDR2 ANQGSEA, per germline. V shed 4 bases and J shed 6 bases, with 10 bases lying between them. The CDR3 region is CSVGSHFEQYF. The CDR3 nucleotides read TGCAGCGTTGGAAGCCATTTCGAGCAGTACTTC.

The sample holds a few counts of this clonotype. V is TRBV29-1 and J is TRBJ2-7, with D possibly TRBD2 on 5 matching bases. The CDR3 is 14 residues long. V lost 3 bases and J lost 0, with 12 bases in between. CDR1 is SQVTM and CDR2 is ANQGSEA in the germline V gene. The CDR3 DNA reads TGCAGCGTTGAGGATAGACTAAGCTCCTACGAGCAGTACTTC. As protein: CSVEDRLSSYEQYF.

In DNA form, the CDR3 reads TGCAGCGTTGAAACACGGCAGGGGTCGACTGAAGCTTTCTTT. Translating it yields CSVETRQGSTEAFF. J is TRBJ1-1 and V is TRBV29-1, with a tentative D call TRBD1 (6 bases). The CDR3 is 14 amino acids. Germline loops: CDR1 SQVTM, CDR2 ANQGSEA. V was pared by 2 bases and J by 5 bases, with 15 bases between. The whole variable domain, remainder taken from reference TRBV29-1 and TRBJ1-1, is SAVISQKPSRDICQRGTSLTIQCQVDSQVTMMFWYRQQPGQSLTLIATANQGSEATYESGFVIDKFPISRPNLTFSTLTVSNMSPEDSSIYLCSVETRQGSTEAFFGQGTRLTVV.

This chain connects TRBV18 to TRBJ2-7; D is uncertain. The CDR3 spans 14 residues. The germline gives CDR1 KGHSH, CDR2 LQKENI. V lost 2 bases and J lost 2, with 10 bases in between. CDR3 nucleotide sequence: TGTGCCAGCTCACCAAGTGCCGAGCCCTACGAGCAGTACTTC. Translated: CASSPSAEPYEQYF.

The CDR3 DNA reads TGCAGTGCTAGACGCACCGGGGGCGGAGATACGCAGTATTTT. Translated, it gives CSARRTGGGDTQYF. V is TRBV20-1 and J is TRBJ2-3; D is tentatively TRBD1 or TRBD2 (6 bases each). CDR3 length: 14 amino acids. Germline values: CDR1 DFQATT, CDR2 SNEGSKA (reference sequence). V gave up 2 bases and J gave up 5 bases, with 14 bases separating them.

The gene calls are TRBV6-4 and TRBJ1-2; tentatively, D is TRBD1 (5 bases). The germline CDR1 and CDR2 sequences are MRHNA and SNTAGT. The CDR3 totals 13 residues. Trimming stripped 0 bases from V and 6 bases from J, with 8 bases between. The CDR3 DNA is TGTGCCAGCAGTGACTCGATGGGGGATGGCTACACCTTC. Translated, it gives CASSDSMGDGYTF.

This clonotype was counted only a few times. The rearrangement uses TRBV6-1 and TRBJ2-1; D possibly corresponds to TRBD1 (7 bases). V shed 6 bases and J shed 7 bases, with 16 bases lying between them. Germline values: CDR1 MNHNS, CDR2 SASEGT. This CDR3 contains 14 residues. This chain's CDR3 is CASRDTPGGNEQFF. CDR3 coding DNA: TGTGCCAGCAGGGACACACCAGGGGGGAATGAGCAGTTCTTC.

The chain joins TRBV4-1 to TRBJ1-1; D call uncertain. This CDR3 is 15 amino acids long. Germline V gives CDR1 MGHRA, CDR2 YSYEKL. V shed 4 bases and J shed 5 bases, with 17 bases lying between them. The CDR3 loop reads CASSPHPNGFTEAFF. In nucleotides, the CDR3 is TGCGCCAGCAGCCCCCACCCGAACGGTTTTACTGAAGCTTTCTTT.

The chain links TRBV4-3 to TRBJ1-1, with D uncertain. CDR1 LGHNA and CDR2 YSLEER come from the germline V gene. This CDR3 contains 14 residues. The ends were cut back, 0 bases at V and 0 bases at J, with 5 bases in the middle. The CDR3 loop reads CASSQDMVNTEAFF. CDR3 bases: TGCGCCAGCAGCCAAGATATGGTGAACACTGAAGCTTTCTTT.

The rearrangement joins TRBV7-9 to TRBJ2-1, with TRBD2 matching over 8 bases. V lost 3 bases and J lost 9; bases outside the gene matches: 7. There are 14 residues in the CDR3. CDR1 SEHNR and CDR2 FQNEAQ come from the germline V gene (reference sequence). For the CDR3, the DNA is TGTGCCAGCAGCTTTAGACTAGCGACGGGTGAGCAGTTCTTC. Translation gives CASSFRLATGEQFF.

This sequence joins TRBV28 and TRBJ2-1, with 14 bases identical to TRBD2. The length of the CDR3 is 17 residues. The germline V gene encodes CDR1 MDHEN and CDR2 SYDVKM. Trimming took 6 bases from V and 5 from J; bases not matched to a gene: 9. The CDR3 bases are TGTGCCAGCAGGCCGCGACTAGCGGGAGGGCGACACAATGAGCAGTTCTTC. It encodes CASRPRLAGGRHNEQFF.